The 5 T cell receptor beta chains below come from one sample, sequenced in a study of CD8+ T cells in alopecia areata. Sample treatment: oral pan-JAK inhibitor, 5-10 mg twice daily. TCR sequencing used cDNA made by reverse transcription of extracted RNA. Generated by immunoSEQ multiplex PCR, the TCRdb table keeps only in-frame clones and is missing some. The table lists 120,000 or so clones, roughly 50% of them singletons. The sequencing here drew on CD8+ T cells sorted from blood, taken at week 4, from a patient treated with tofacitinib. These receptors all stem from a human donor with alopecia areata.

This chain links TRBV30 with TRBJ2-7, with TRBD1 identical over 9 bases. Germline values: CDR1 GTSNPN, CDR2 SVGIG (reference sequence). CDR3 length: 14 residues. Trimming at V came to 1 base and at J to 2 bases, leaving 3 bases not matched to a gene. The CDR3 nucleotides are TGTGCCTGGAGTGGGACAGGGGCTACCTACGAGCAGTACTTC. This sequence encodes CAWSGTGATYEQYF.

The chain employs TRBV7-9 and TRBJ2-5; 7 bases match TRBD2. Trimming cost V 5 bases and J 4 bases; bases outside gene matches: 16. Germline CDR1 reads SEHNR; CDR2 reads FQNEAQ (reference sequence). This CDR3 is built from 17 residues. The CDR3 protein is CASSPARWEGKRETQYF. The CDR3 coding sequence is TGTGCCAGCAGCCCTGCCCGATGGGAGGGGAAAAGAGAGACCCAGTACTTC.

The rearrangement uses TRBV30 and TRBJ2-2; D may be TRBD1 or TRBD2 (5 bases each). The CDR3 has 15 residues. The V gene's germline CDR1 is GTSNPN and CDR2 SVGIG (reference sequence). The germline V and J ends were trimmed by 0 bases and 1 base, with 9 bases remaining between them. CDR3 nucleotides: TGTGCCTGGAGTGTGGGAGACAGGAACACCGGGGAGCTGTTTTTT. Encoded protein: CAWSVGDRNTGELFF.

CDR3 coding DNA: TGTGCCAGCAGTGACCTACAGGGAAAGGCTAACTATGGCTACACCTTC. It yields the protein CASSDLQGKANYGYTF. The chain carries TRBV25-1 and TRBJ1-2; D might be TRBD1 (6 bases). The CDR3 runs 16 residues. CDR1 is MGHDK, CDR2 SYGVNS, per germline. Trimming cost V 3 bases and J 0 bases, with 14 bases left between them.

A word on this clone: Other nucleotide sequences in the sample specify the same CDR3. This chain links TRBV30 with TRBJ2-7; D is undetermined. The V gene lost 1 base and the J gene lost 4 bases, with 5 bases spanning the gap. CDR3 length: 11 amino acids. Germline V gene data show CDR1 as GTSNPN and CDR2 as SVGIG (reference sequence). CDR3 residues: CAWSAGYEQYF. CDR3 in DNA: TGTGCCTGGAGTGCTGGATACGAGCAGTACTTC.